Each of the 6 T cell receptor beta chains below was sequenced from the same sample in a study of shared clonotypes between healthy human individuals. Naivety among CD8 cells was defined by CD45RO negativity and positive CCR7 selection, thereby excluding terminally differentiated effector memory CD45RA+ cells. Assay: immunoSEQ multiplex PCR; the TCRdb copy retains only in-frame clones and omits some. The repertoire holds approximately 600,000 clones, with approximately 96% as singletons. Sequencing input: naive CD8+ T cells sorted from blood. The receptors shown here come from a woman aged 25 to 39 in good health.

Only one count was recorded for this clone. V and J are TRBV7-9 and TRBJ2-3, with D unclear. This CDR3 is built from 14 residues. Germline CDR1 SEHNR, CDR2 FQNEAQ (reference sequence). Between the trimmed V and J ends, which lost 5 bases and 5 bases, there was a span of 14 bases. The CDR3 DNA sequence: TGTGCCAGCAGCACGGGCCCGGATGAAGATACGCAGTATTTT. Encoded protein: CASSTGPDEDTQYF.

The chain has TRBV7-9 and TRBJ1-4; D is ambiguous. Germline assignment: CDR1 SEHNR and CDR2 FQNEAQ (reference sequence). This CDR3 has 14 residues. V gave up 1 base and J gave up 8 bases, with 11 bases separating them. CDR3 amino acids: CASSLVYVDEKLFF. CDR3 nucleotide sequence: TGTGCCAGCAGCTTAGTATACGTAGACGAAAAACTGTTTTTT.

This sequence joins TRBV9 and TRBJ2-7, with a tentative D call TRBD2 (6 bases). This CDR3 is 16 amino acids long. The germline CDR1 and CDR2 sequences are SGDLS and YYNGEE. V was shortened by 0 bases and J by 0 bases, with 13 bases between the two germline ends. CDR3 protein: CASSVAAAGSSYEQYF. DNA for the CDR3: TGTGCCAGCAGCGTAGCGGCGGCGGGGTCCTCCTACGAGCAGTACTTC.

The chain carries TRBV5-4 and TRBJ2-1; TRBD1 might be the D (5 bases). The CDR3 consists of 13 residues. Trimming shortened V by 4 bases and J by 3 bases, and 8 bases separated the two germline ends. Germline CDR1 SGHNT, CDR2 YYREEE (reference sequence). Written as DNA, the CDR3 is TGTGCCAGCAGCCTAGACAGCTACAATGAGCAGTTCTTC. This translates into CASSLDSYNEQFF.

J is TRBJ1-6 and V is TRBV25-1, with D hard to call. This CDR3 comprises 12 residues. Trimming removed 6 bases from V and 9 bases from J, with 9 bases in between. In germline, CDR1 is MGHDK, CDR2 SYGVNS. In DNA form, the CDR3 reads TGTGCCAGCAGACCCGTCCTTTCACCCCTCCACTTT. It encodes CASRPVLSPLHF. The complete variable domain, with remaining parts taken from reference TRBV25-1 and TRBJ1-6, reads EADIYQTPRYLVIGTGKKITLECSQTMGHDKMYWYQQDPGMELHLIHYSYGVNSTEKGDLSSESTVSRIRTEHFPLTLESARPSHTSQYLCASRPVLSPLHFGNGTRLTVT.

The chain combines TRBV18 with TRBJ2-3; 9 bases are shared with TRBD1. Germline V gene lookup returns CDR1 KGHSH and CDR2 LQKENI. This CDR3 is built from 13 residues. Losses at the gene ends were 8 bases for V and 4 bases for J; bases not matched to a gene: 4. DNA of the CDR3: TGTGCCAGCACCGACAGGGGGGCAGATACGCAGTATTTT. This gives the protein CASTDRGADTQYF.